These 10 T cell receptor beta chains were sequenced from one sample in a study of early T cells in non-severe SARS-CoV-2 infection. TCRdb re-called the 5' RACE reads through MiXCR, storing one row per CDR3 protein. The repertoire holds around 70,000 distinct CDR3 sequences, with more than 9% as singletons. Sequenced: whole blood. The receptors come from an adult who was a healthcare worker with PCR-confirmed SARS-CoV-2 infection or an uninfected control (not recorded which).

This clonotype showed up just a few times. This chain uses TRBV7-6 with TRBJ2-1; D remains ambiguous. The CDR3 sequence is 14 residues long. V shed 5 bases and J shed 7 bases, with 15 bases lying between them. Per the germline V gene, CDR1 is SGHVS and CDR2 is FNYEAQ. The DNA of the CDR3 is TGTGCCAGCAGCCCTGAGGAGTTGCGGAATGAGCAGTTCTTC. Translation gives CASSPEELRNEQFF.

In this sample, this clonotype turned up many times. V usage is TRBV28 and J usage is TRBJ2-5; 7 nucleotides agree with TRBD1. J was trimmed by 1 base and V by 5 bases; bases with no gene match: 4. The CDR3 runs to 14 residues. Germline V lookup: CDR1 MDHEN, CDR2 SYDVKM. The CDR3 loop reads CASSPGGPQETQYF. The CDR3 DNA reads TGTGCCAGCAGTCCAGGGGGACCCCAAGAGACCCAGTACTTC.

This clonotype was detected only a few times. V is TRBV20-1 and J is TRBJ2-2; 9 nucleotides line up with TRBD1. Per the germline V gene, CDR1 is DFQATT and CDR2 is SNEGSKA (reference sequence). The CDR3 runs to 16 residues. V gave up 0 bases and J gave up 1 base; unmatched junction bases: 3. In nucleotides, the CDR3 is TGCAGTGCTAGAGATTGGGGACAGGGGAACACCGGGGAGCTGTTTTTT. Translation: CSARDWGQGNTGELFF.

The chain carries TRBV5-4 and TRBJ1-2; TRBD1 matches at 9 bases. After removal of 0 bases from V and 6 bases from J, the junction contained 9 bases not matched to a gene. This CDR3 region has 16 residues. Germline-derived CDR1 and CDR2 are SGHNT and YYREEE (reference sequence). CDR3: CASSLGIGTGSDGYTF. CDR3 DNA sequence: TGTGCCAGCAGCTTGGGAATCGGGACAGGGAGCGATGGCTACACCTTC.

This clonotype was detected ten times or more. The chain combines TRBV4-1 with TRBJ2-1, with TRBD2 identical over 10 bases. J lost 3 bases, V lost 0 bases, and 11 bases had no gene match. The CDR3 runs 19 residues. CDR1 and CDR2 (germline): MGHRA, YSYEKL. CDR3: CASSQDRNAAGGSYNEQFF. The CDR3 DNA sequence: TGCGCCAGCAGCCAAGATCGCAACGCAGCGGGAGGGAGCTACAATGAGCAGTTCTTC.

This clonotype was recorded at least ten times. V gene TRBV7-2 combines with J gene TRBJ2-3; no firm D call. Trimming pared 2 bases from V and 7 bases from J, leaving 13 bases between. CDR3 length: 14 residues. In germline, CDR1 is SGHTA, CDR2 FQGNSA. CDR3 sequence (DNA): TGTGCCAGCAGCTTAAATGCTAAAGCAAATACGCAGTATTTT. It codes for CASSLNAKANTQYF. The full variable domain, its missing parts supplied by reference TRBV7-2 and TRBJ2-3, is GAGVSQSPSNKVTEKGKDVELRCDPISGHTALYWYRQSLGQGLEFLIYFQGNSAPDKSGLPSDRFSAERTGGSVSTLTIQRTQQEDSAVYLCASSLNAKANTQYFGPGTRLTVL.

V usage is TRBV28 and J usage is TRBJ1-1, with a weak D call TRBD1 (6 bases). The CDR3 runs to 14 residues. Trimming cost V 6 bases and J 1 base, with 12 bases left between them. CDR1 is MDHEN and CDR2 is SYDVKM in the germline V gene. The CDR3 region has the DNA TGTGCCAGCAGGTATACAGGGAGGAACACTGAAGCTTTCTTT. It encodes CASRYTGRNTEAFF. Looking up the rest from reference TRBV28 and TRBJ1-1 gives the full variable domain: DVKVTQSSRYLVKRTGEKVFLECVQDMDHENMFWYRQDPGLGLRLIYFSYDVKMKEKGDIPEGYSVSREKKERFSLILESASTNQTSMYLCASRYTGRNTEAFFGQGTRLTVV.

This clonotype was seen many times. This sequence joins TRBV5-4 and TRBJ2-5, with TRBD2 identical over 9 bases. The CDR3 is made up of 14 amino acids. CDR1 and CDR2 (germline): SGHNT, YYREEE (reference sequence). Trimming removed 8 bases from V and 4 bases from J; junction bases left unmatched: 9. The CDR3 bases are TGTGCCAGTTCGAAGCGGGAGGAACGAGAGACCCAGTACTTC. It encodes CASSKREERETQYF.

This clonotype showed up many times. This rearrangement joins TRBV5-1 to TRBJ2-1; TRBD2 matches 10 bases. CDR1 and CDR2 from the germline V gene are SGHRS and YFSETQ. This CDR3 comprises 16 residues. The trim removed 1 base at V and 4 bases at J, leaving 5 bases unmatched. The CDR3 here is CASSLSSGSLYNEQFF. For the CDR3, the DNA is TGCGCCAGCAGCTTGTCTAGCGGGAGCTTGTACAATGAGCAGTTCTTC.

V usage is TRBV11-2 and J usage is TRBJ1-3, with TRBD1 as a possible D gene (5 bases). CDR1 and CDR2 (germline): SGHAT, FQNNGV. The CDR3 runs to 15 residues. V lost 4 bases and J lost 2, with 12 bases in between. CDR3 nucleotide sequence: TGTGCCAGCAGCTCTACCCTAGGGGCTGGAAACACCATATATTTT. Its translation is CASSSTLGAGNTIYF. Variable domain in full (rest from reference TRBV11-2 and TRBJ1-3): EAGVAQSPRYKIIEKRQSVAFWCNPISGHATLYWYQQILGQGPKLLIQFQNNGVVDDSQLPKDRFSAERLKGVDSTLKIQPAKLEDSAVYLCASSSTLGAGNTIYFGEGSWLTVV.